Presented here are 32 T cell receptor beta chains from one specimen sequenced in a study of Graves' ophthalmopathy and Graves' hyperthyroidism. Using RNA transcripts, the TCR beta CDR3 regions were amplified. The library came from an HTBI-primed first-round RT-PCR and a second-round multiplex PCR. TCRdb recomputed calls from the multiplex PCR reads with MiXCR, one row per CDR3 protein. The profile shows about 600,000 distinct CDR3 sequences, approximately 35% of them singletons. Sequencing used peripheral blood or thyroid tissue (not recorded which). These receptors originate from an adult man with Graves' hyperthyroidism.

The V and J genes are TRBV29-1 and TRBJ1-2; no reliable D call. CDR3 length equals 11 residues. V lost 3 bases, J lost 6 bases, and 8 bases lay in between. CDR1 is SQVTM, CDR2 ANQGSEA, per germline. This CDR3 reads CSVEVGNGYTF. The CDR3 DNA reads TGCAGCGTTGAGGTGGGGAATGGCTACACCTTC.

In DNA, the CDR3 is TGCAGTGCCCGACGGGAATCTGGGGGCGGAGAGACCCAGTACTTC. Encoded protein: CSARRESGGGETQYF. V and J are TRBV20-1 and TRBJ2-5, with D possibly matching TRBD1 (6 bases). The CDR3 sequence is 15 residues long. Germline V gene sequence: CDR1 DFQATT, CDR2 SNEGSKA (reference sequence). V was pared by 6 bases and J by 4 bases, with 21 bases between.

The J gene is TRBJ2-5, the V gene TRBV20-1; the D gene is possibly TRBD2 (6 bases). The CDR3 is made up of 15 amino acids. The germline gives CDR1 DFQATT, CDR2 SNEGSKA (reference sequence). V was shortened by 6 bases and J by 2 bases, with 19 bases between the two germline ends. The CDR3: CSASSSGLPQETQYF. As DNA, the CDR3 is TGCAGTGCCAGCAGTTCGGGACTCCCACAAGAGACCCAGTACTTC.

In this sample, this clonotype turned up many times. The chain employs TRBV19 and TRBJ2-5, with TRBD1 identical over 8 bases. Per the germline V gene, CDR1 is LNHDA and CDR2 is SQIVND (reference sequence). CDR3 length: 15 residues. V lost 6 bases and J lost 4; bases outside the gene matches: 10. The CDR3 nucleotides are TGTGCCAGTAGCGCCGGGACAGGTTTTCGAGAGACCCAGTACTTC. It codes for CASSAGTGFRETQYF. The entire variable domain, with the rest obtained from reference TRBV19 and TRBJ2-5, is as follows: DGGITQSPKYLFRKEGQNVTLSCEQNLNHDAMYWYRQDPGQGLRLIYYSQIVNDFQKGDIAEGYSVSREKKESFPLTVTSAQKNPTAFYLCASSAGTGFRETQYFGPGTRLLVL.

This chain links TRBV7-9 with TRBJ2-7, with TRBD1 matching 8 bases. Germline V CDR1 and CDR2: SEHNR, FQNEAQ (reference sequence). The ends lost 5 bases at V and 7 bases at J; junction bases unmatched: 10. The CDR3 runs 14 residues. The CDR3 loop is CASSPRTGNNEQYF. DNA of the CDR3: TGTGCCAGCAGCCCTCGGACAGGGAACAATGAGCAGTACTTC.

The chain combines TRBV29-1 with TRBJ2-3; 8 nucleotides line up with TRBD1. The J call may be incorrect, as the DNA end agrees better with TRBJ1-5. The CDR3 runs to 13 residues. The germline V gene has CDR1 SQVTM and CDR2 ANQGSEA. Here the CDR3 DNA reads TGCAGCGTCGCAGGGGGCTGGACAGATACGCAGCATTTT. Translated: CSVAGGWTDTQHF.

The CDR3 sequence is CATSDLTSGASTDTQYF. CDR3 in DNA: TGTGCCACCAGTGATTTGACTAGCGGGGCTAGCACAGATACGCAGTATTTT. The V gene is TRBV24-1, the J gene TRBJ2-3; 10 nucleotides align to TRBD2. Germline CDR1 KGHDR, CDR2 SFDVKD. J lost 0 bases, V lost 0 bases, and 2 bases had no gene match. CDR3 length equals 17 residues.

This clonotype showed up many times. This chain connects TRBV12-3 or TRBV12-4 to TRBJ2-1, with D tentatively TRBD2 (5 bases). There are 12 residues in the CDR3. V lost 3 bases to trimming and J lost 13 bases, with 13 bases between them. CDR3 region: CASSLWLGDQFF. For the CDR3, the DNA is TGTGCCAGCAGTTTGTGGCTCGGGGATCAGTTCTTC.

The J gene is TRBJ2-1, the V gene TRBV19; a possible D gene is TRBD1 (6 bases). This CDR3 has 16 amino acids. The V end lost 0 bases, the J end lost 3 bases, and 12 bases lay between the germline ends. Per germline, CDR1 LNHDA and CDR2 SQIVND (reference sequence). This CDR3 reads CASSIDRGPYYNEQFF. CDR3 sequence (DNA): TGTGCCAGTAGTATAGACAGGGGACCCTACTACAATGAGCAGTTCTTC. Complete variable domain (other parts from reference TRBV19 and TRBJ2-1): DGGITQSPKYLFRKEGQNVTLSCEQNLNHDAMYWYRQDPGQGLRLIYYSQIVNDFQKGDIAEGYSVSREKKESFPLTVTSAQKNPTAFYLCASSIDRGPYYNEQFFGPGTRLTVL.

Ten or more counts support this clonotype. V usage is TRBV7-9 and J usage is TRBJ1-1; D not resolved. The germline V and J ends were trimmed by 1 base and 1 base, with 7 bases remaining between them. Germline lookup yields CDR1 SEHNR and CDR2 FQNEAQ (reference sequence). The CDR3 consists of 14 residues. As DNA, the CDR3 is TGTGCCAGCAGCTTAGTAGAGGCGAACACTGAAGCTTTCTTT. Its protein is CASSLVEANTEAFF.

The CDR3 nucleotides read TGTGCCAGCAGCCAAGGCCGGCGGGGGGCTGGGGCCAACGTCCTGACTTTC. It is translated as CASSQGRRGAGANVLTF. The V gene is TRBV14, the J gene TRBJ2-6; 8 positions match TRBD2. Looked up from germline, CDR1 is SGHDN and CDR2 is FVKESK. With V trimmed by 1 base and J by 2 bases, 4 bases remained unmatched. CDR3 length: 17 amino acids.

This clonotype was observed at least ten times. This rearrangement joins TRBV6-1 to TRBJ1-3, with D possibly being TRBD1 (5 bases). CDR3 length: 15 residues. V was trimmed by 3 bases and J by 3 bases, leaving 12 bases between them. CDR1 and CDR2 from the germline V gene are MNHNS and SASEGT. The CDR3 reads CASSDGGSFGNTIYF. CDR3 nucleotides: TGTGCCAGCAGTGATGGGGGTTCCTTTGGAAACACCATATATTTT.

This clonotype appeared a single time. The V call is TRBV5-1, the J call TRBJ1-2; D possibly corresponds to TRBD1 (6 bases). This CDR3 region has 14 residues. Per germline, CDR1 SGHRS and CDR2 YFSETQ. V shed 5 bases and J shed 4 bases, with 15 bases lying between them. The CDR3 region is CASSQGIASYGYTF. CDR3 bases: TGCGCCAGCAGTCAGGGGATAGCTAGCTATGGCTACACCTTC.

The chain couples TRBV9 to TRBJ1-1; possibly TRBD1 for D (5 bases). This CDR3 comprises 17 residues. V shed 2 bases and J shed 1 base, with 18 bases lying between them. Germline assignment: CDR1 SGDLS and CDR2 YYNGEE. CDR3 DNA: TGTGCCAGCAGCGTCGGGACTAGCGGGACGGAGAACACTGAAGCTTTCTTT. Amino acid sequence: CASSVGTSGTENTEAFF.

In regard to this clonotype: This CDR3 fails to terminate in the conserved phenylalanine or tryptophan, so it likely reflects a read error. The CDR3 sequence: CASSRSGGASQPQHL. CDR3 nucleotides: TGTGCCAGCAGCCGCTCAGGGGGCGCATCTCAGCCCCAGCATCTT. The V gene is TRBV3-1, the J gene TRBJ1-5; 8 bases are shared with TRBD1. J lost 6 bases, V lost 4 bases, and 8 bases had no gene match. The CDR3 extends over 15 amino acids. The germline gives CDR1 LGHDT, CDR2 YNNKEL (reference sequence).

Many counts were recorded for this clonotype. CDR3 DNA sequence: TGTGCCAGCAGTGAATCGGCAATCCAAGAGACCCAGTACTTC. Its translation: CASSESAIQETQYF. The gene calls are TRBV25-1 and TRBJ2-5; D unclear. V was pared by 1 base and J by 1 base, with 7 bases between. Germline V lookup: CDR1 MGHDK, CDR2 SYGVNS. The CDR3 sequence is 14 residues long.

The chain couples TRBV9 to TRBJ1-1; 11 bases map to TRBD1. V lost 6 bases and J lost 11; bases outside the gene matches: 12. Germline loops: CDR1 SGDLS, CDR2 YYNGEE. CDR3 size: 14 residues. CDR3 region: CASNTGQGDFDAFF. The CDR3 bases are TGTGCCAGCAACACGGGACAGGGGGACTTTGATGCTTTCTTT.

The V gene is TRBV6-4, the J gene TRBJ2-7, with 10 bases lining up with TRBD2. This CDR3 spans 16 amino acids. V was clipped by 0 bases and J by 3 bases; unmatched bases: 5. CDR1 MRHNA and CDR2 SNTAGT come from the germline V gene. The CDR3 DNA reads TGTGCCAGCAGTGACTCCCTAGCGGGAGTGCTCTACGAGCAGTACTTC. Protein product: CASSDSLAGVLYEQYF.

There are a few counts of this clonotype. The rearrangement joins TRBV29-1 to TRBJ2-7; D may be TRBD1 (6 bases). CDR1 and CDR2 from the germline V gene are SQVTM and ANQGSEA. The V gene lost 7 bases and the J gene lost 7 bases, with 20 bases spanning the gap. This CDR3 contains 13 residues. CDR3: CSAYRDTDNEQYF. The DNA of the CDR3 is TGCAGCGCATACCGGGACACAGACAATGAGCAGTACTTC.

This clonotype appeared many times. The CDR3 here is CASSLALDYGYTF. The CDR3, as DNA: TGTGCCAGCAGCTTAGCCCTGGACTATGGCTACACCTTC. This rearrangement joins TRBV7-9 to TRBJ1-2; D unresolved. Germline assignment: CDR1 SEHNR and CDR2 FQNEAQ (reference sequence). The CDR3 totals 13 residues. Trimming took off 0 bases at V and 3 bases at J, with 5 bases between the two ends.

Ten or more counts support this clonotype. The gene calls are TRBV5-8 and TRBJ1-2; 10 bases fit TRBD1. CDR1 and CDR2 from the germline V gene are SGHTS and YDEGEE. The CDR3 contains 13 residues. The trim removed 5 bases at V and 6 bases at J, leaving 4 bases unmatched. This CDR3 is CASSRDRGHGYTF. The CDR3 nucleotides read TGTGCCAGCAGTCGGGACAGGGGCCATGGCTACACCTTC.

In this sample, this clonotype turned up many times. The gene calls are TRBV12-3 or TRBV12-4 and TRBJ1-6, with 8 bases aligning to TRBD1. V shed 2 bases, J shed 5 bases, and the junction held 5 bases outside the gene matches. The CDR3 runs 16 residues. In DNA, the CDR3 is TGTGCCAGCAGTTTACAGGGGGCGGTCGATAATTCACCCCTCCACTTT. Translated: CASSLQGAVDNSPLHF.

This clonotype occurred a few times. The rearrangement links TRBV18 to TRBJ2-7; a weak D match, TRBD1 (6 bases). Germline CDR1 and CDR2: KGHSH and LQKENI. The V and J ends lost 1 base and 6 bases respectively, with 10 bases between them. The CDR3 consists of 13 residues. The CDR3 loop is CASSPLVRGEQYF. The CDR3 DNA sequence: TGTGCCAGCTCACCACTCGTCAGGGGCGAGCAGTACTTC. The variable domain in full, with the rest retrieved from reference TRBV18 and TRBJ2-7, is NAGVMQNPRHLVRRRGQEARLRCSPMKGHSHVYWYRQLPEEGLKFMVYLQKENIIDESGMPKERFSAEFPKEGPSILRIQQVVRGDSAAYFCASSPLVRGEQYFGPGTRLTVT.

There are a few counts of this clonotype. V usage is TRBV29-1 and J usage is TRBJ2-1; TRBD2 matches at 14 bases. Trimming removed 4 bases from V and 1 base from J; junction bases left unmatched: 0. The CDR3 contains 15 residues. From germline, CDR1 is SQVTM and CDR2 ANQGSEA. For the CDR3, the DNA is TGCAGCGTTGGACTAGCGGGAGGGTCCTACAATGAGCAGTTCTTC. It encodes CSVGLAGGSYNEQFF.

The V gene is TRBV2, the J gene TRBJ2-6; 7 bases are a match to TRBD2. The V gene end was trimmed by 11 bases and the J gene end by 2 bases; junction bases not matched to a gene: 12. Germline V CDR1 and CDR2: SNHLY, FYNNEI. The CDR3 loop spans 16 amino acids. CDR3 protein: CAWKWGGVAGANVLTF. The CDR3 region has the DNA TGTGCCTGGAAGTGGGGGGGGGTAGCTGGGGCCAACGTCCTGACTTTC. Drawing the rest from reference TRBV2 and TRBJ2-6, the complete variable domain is EPEVTQTPSHQVTQMGQEVILRCVPISNHLYFYWYRQILGQKVEFLVSFYNNEISEKSEIFDDQFSVERPDGSNFTLKIRSTKLEDSAMYFCAWKWGGVAGANVLTFGAGSRLTVL.

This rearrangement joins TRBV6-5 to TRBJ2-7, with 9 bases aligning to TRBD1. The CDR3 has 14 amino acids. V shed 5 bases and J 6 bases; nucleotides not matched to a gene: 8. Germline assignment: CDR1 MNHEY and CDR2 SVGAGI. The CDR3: CASSDRGTFREQYF. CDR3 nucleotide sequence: TGTGCCAGCAGTGACAGGGGGACTTTTCGCGAGCAGTACTTC.

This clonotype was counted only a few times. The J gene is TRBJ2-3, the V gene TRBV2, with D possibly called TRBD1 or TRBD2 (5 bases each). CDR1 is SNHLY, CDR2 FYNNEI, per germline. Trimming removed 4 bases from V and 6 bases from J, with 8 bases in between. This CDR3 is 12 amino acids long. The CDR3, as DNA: TGTGCCAGCAGTGGGGGGATCGATACGCAGTATTTT. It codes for CASSGGIDTQYF.

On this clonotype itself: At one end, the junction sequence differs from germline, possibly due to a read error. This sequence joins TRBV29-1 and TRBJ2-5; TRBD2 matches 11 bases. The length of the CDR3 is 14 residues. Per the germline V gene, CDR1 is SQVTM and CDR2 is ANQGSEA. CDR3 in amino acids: CAFSGRALRGTQYF. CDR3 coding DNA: TGTGCCTTTAGCGGGAGGGCGCTCAGAGGGACCCAGTACTTC.

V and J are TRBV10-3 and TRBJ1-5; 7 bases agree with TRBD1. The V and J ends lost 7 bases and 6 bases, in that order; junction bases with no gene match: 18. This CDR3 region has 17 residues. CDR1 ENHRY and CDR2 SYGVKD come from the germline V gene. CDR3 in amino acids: CAIKSTGDVWGGQPQHF. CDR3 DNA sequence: TGTGCCATCAAAAGCACAGGGGACGTGTGGGGGGGTCAGCCCCAGCATTTT.

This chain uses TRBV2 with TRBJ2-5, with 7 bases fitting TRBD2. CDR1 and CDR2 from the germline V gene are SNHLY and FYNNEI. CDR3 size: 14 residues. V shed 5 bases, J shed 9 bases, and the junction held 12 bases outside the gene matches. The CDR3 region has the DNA TGTGCCAGCAGTTTATCCGGGGGGAGGGAGGCCCAGTACTTC. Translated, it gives CASSLSGGREAQYF.

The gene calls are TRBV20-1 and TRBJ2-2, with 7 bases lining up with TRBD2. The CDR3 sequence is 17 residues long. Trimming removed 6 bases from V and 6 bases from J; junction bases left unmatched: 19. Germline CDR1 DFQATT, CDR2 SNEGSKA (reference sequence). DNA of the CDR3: TGCAGTGCCGCCCCGGCCGCGAAGCGGGGTGGAGCCGGGGAGCTGTTTTTT. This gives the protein CSAAPAAKRGGAGELFF.

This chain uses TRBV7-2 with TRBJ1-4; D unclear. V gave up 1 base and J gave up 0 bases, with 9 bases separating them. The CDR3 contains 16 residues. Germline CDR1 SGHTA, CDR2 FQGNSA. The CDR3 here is CASSLEETATNEKLFF. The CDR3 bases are TGTGCCAGCAGCTTAGAAGAGACCGCAACTAATGAAAAACTGTTTTTT.